This entry lists 9 T cell receptor beta chains sequenced from one sample in a study of CD8 T cells in ankylosing spondylitis. Notes on the study in general: A motif in TCR beta, a set of under ten highly homologous variants, appeared characteristic of ankylosing spondylitis blood.

MiXCR, run by TCRdb on the 5' RACE reads, gives a single entry per CDR3 protein. The profile covers about 220,000 distinct CDR3 sequences, with about 7% appearing a single time and 12% to 15% taken by the ten largest. Which antigens these TCRs recognize remains unknown. Sequenced input: blood, either unsorted or a sorted T cell fraction (not recorded which). All receptors derive from a male donor with ankylosing spondylitis.

At least ten counts were recorded for this clonotype. The gene calls are TRBV24-1 and TRBJ2-1, with D possibly TRBD1 on 6 matching bases. This CDR3 contains 14 residues. V lost 1 base to trimming and J lost 9 bases, with 12 bases between them. Germline CDR1 KGHDR, CDR2 SFDVKD. The CDR3 nucleotides read TGTGCCACCAGTGATTTCCTCCAGGGGACTGAGCAGTTCTTC. Translating gives CATSDFLQGTEQFF.

At least ten counts were recorded for this clonotype. The rearrangement links TRBV9 to TRBJ1-5; D gene unclear. CDR3 size: 12 residues. Germline V gene sequence: CDR1 SGDLS, CDR2 YYNGEE. The germline V and J ends were trimmed by 0 bases and 11 bases, with 9 bases remaining between them. The CDR3 is CASSVDGGTQHF. The CDR3 DNA reads as TGTGCCAGCAGCGTAGACGGCGGCACCCAGCATTTT.

This clonotype was recorded many times. CDR3 protein: CASSLRLAGEIVDNEQFF. The CDR3 bases are TGCGCCAGCAGCTTGAGACTAGCGGGAGAGATAGTAGACAATGAGCAGTTCTTC. This rearrangement joins TRBV5-1 to TRBJ2-1, with 12 bases that match TRBD2. Germline-derived CDR1 and CDR2 are SGHRS and YFSETQ. The CDR3 loop spans 18 amino acids. V was pared by 1 base and J by 5 bases, with 10 bases of the junction left unmatched.

This clonotype was recorded at least ten times. Here the CDR3 DNA reads TGTGCCAGCAGCCGGACCGACAGGGCCGTTTACAATGAGCAGTTCTTC. Its translation is CASSRTDRAVYNEQFF. This chain joins TRBV14 and TRBJ2-1, with 7 nucleotides matching TRBD1. CDR3 size: 16 residues. V lost 4 bases, J lost 4 bases, and 10 bases stayed unmatched. CDR1 is SGHDN and CDR2 is FVKESK in the germline V gene.

This clonotype was seen ten or more times. This chain joins TRBV6-5 and TRBJ2-1; D may be TRBD2 (5 bases). The V end lost 0 bases, the J end lost 7 bases, and 10 bases lay between the germline ends. Looked up from germline, CDR1 is MNHEY and CDR2 is SVGAGI. The CDR3 contains 14 residues. The DNA of the CDR3 is TGTGCCAGCAGTTACTCGCGCGGGCTGAATGAGCAGTTCTTC. Translating it yields CASSYSRGLNEQFF.

This clonotype was observed a handful of times. The genes are TRBV12-3 or TRBV12-4 and TRBJ1-2; 7 bases fit TRBD1. This CDR3 spans 18 amino acids. J lost 6 bases, V lost 6 bases, and 22 bases had no gene match. CDR3 DNA: TGTGCCAGCAGAACCGGGCGGGTAGGTCAGGGGGGGACAGATGGCTACACCTTC. Translation: CASRTGRVGQGGTDGYTF.

This clonotype was seen a few times. V and J are TRBV12-3 or TRBV12-4 and TRBJ1-1; 8 nucleotides agree with TRBD1. V lost 8 bases to trimming and J lost 5 bases; unmatched junction nucleotides: 7. The CDR3 runs to 13 residues. The CDR3 spells CASFDRGGTEAFF. The CDR3 DNA follows: TGTGCCAGCTTCGACAGGGGCGGAACTGAAGCTTTCTTT.

This clonotype was seen ten or more times. The chain joins TRBV9 to TRBJ1-1; possibly TRBD1 for D (5 bases). Per germline, CDR1 SGDLS and CDR2 YYNGEE. Trimming removed 4 bases at V and 1 base at J, with 14 bases between. The CDR3 totals 15 residues. CDR3 sequence reads: CASSPSGTGNTEAFF. The CDR3 DNA follows: TGTGCCAGCAGCCCCTCCGGGACGGGGAACACTGAAGCTTTCTTT.

Ten or more counts support this clonotype. V usage is TRBV10-3 and J usage is TRBJ2-1; D ambiguous. CDR1 and CDR2 (germline): ENHRY, SYGVKD. The CDR3 totals 17 residues. Trimming removed 3 bases from V and 8 bases from J, with 23 bases in between. CDR3 in DNA: TGTGCCATCAGTGACCCAGTTACGGAACCGGACCAATATGAGCAGTTCTTC. This codes for CAISDPVTEPDQYEQFF.